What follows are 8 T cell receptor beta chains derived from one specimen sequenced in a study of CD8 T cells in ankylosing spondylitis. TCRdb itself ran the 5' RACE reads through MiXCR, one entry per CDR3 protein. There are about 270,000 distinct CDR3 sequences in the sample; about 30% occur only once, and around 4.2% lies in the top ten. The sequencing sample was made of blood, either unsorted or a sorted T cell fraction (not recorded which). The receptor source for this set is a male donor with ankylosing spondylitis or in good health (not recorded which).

DNA of the CDR3: TGTGCCAGCAGTGAAGCTACCAAAAACATTCAGTACTTC. This gives the protein CASSEATKNIQYF. The chain links TRBV6-1 to TRBJ2-4, with D uncertain. The CDR3 is made up of 13 amino acids. V was shortened by 0 bases and J by 2 bases, with 2 bases between the two germline ends. The germline CDR1 and CDR2 sequences are MNHNS and SASEGT.

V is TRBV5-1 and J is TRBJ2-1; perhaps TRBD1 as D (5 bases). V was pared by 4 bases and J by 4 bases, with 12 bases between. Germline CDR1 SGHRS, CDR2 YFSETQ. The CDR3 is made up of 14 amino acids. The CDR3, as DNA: TGCGCCAGCAGCCTTGACAGCGCTTACAATGAGCAGTTCTTC. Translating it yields CASSLDSAYNEQFF.

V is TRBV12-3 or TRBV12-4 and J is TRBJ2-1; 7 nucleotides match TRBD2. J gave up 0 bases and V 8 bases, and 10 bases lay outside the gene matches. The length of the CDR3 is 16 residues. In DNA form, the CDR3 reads TGTGCCAGCGGGGGTAGCGGGCAGAGCTCCTACAATGAGCAGTTCTTC. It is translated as CASGGSGQSSYNEQFF.

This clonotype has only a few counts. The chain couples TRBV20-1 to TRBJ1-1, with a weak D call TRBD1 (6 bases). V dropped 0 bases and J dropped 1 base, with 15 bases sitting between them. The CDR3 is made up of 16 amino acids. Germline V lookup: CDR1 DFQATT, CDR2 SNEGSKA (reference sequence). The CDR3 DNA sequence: TGCAGTGCTAGAGAGGAGGCAGGGGAAGCGAACACTGAAGCTTTCTTT. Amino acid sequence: CSAREEAGEANTEAFF.

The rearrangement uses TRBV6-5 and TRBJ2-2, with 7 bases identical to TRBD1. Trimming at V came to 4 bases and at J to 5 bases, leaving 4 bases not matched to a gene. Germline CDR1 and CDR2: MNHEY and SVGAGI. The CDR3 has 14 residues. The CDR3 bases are TGTGCCAGCAGTTCCCGACAGGGTACCGGGGAGCTGTTTTTT. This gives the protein CASSSRQGTGELFF.

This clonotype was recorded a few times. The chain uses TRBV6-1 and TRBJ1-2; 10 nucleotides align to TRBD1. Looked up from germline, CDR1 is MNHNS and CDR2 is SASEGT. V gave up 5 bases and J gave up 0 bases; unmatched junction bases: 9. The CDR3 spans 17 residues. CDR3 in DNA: TGTGCCAGCAGTCGTGGGACAGGGGACCCCTCTAACTATGGCTACACCTTC. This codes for CASSRGTGDPSNYGYTF.

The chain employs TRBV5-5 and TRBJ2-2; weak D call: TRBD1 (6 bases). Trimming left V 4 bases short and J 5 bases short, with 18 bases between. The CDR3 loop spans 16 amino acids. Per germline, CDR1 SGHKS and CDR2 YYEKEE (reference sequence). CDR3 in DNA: TGTGCCAGCAGCCACACAGGGTTCGGTCGGACCGGGGAGCTGTTTTTT. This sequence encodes CASSHTGFGRTGELFF.

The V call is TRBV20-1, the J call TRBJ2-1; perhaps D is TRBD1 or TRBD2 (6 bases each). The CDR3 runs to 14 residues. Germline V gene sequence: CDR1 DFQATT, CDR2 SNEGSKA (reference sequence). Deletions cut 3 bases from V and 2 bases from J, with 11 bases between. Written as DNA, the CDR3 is TGCAGTGCTAGTTGGGGGGCTGCCTACAATGAGCAGTTCTTC. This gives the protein CSASWGAAYNEQFF.